The clone carrying this T cell receptor (beta chain) came up a few times. Its matching antigen is unknown. Other DNA variants within this sample encode the same CDR3. This record comes from a study of beta chain features in type 1 diabetes. Researchers reported sorting CD4+ naive, central memory, regulatory and stem cell-like memory cells via CD45RO/CCR7/CD25/CD127/CD95/CD27. Every isolated RNA sample was fully reverse transcribed, so sequencing captured expressed TCRB transcripts. Method: immunoSEQ multiplex PCR; TCRdb's copy keeps in-frame clones and lacks some. The table includes just over 600,000 clones, 15% to 17% detected once. Germline V CDR1 and CDR2: SQVTM, ANQGSEA. This CDR3 comprises 13 residues. Trimming stripped 4 bases from V and 0 bases from J, with 9 bases between. Notes on the study in general: Compared to healthy donors, patients appeared to have naive, central memory and Treg TCRB repertoires that were more alike.

The genes are TRBV29-1 and TRBJ1-1, with D tentatively TRBD1 (6 bases). This sequence was found in a man aged 18-30 years in good health. The specimen sequenced was naive CD4+ T cells from blood. DNA for the CDR3: TGCAGCGTTGGGGGGCGGATGAACACTGAAGCTTTCTTT. This sequence encodes CSVGGRMNTEAFF.